This T cell receptor (beta chain) was found in a study of control samples from healthy donors and cancer patients. Per the germline V gene, CDR1 is SNHLY and CDR2 is FYNNEI. The V and J ends lost 2 bases and 3 bases, in that order; junction bases with no gene match: 4. This CDR3 spans 14 amino acids. Clones were read by immunoSEQ multiplex PCR, and TCRdb kept only the in-frame ones, dropping some. The sample comprises tens of thousands of clones, more than 75% of which are singletons, and approximately 3.6% rests with the top ten. Sequencing used blood. The receptor's source is a woman between 50 and 59 years old in good health. V and J are TRBV2 and TRBJ2-7; 7 bases are shared with TRBD1. This CDR3 reads CASSERSGGYEQYF. CDR3 nucleotide sequence: TGTGCCAGCAGTGAAAGGTCAGGGGGCTACGAGCAGTACTTC.